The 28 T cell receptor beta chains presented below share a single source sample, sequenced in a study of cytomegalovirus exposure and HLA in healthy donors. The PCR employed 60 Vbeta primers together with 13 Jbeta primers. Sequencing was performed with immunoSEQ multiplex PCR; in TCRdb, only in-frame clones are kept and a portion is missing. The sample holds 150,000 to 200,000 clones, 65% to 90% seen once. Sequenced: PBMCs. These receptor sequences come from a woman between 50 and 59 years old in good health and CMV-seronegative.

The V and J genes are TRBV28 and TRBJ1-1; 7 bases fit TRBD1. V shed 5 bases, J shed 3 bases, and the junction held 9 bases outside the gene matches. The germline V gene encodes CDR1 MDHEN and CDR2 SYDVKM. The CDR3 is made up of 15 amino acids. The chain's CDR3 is CASSGSDRSDTEAFF. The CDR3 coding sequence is TGTGCCAGCAGTGGATCGGACAGGAGCGACACTGAAGCTTTCTTT.

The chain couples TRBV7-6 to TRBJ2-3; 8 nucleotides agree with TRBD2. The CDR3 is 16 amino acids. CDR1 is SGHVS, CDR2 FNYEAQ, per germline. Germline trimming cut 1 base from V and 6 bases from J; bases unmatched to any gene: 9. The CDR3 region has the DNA TGTGCCAGCAGCTTAGGGTTAGCGGGAAGGGCGGATACGCAGTATTTT. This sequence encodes CASSLGLAGRADTQYF.

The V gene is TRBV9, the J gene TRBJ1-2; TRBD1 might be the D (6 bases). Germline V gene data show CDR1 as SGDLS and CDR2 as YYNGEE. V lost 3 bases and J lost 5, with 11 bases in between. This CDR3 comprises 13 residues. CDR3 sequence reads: CASSEGQNYGYTF. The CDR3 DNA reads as TGTGCCAGCAGCGAAGGACAGAATTATGGCTACACCTTC.

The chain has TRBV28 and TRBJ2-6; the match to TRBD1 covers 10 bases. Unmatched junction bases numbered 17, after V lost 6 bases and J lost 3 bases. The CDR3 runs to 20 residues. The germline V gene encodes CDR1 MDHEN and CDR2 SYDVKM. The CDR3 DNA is TGTGCCAGCAGACCCCCCCCGACAGGGGGCATTTTGGGTGGGGCCAACGTCCTGACTTTC. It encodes CASRPPPTGGILGGANVLTF. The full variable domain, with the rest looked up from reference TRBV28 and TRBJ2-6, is DVKVTQSSRYLVKRTGEKVFLECVQDMDHENMFWYRQDPGLGLRLIYFSYDVKMKEKGDIPEGYSVSREKKERFSLILESASTNQTSMYLCASRPPPTGGILGGANVLTFGAGSRLTVL.

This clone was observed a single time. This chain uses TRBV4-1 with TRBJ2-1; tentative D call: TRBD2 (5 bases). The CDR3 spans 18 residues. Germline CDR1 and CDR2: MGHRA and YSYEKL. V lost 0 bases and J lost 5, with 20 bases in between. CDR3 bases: TGCGCCAGCAGCCAAGATCGGGGTACCACCACTGGGGACAATGAGCAGTTCTTC. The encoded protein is CASSQDRGTTTGDNEQFF.

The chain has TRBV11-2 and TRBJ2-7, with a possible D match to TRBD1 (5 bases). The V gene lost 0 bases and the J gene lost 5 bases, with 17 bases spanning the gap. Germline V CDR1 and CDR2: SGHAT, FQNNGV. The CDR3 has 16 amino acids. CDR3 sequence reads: CASSLDVLRGQNEQYF. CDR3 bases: TGTGCCAGCAGCTTAGATGTCCTAAGGGGTCAGAACGAGCAGTACTTC.

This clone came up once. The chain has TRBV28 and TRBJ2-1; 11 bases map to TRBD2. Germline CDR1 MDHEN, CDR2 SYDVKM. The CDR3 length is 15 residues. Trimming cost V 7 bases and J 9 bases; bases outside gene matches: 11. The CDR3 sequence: CASKAGVAGGGEQFF. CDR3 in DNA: TGTGCCAGCAAGGCTGGGGTAGCGGGAGGGGGTGAGCAGTTCTTC.

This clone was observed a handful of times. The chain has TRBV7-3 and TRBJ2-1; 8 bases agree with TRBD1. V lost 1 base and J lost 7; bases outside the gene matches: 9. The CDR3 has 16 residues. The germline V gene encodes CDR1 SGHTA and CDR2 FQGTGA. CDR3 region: CASSLNSGTGLNEQFF. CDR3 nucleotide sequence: TGTGCCAGCAGCTTAAACTCCGGGACAGGTTTAAATGAGCAGTTCTTC.

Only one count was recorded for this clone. DNA for the CDR3: TGTGCCAGCAGTCCGACCCTTGGACAGGGCCCCTTCTATGGAGAGCAGTACTTC. This translates into CASSPTLGQGPFYGEQYF. The chain has TRBV27 and TRBJ2-5, with 8 positions matching TRBD1. The CDR3 totals 18 residues. The germline gives CDR1 MNHEY, CDR2 SMNVEV (reference sequence). Trimming at V came to 5 bases and at J to 11 bases, leaving 25 bases not matched to a gene.

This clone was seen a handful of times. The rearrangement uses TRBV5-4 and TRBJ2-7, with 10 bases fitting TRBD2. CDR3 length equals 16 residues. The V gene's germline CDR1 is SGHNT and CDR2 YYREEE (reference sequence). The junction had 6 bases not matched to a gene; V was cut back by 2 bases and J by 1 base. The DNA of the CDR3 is TGTGCCAGCAGCTTCGCTAGCGGGAGTACATCCTACGAGCAGTACTTC. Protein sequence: CASSFASGSTSYEQYF. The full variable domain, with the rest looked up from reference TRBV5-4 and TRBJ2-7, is ETGVTQSPTHLIKTRGQQVTLRCSSQSGHNTVSWYQQALGQGPQFIFQYYREEENGRGNFPPRFSGLQFPNYSSELNVNALELDDSALYLCASSFASGSTSYEQYFGPGTRLTVT.

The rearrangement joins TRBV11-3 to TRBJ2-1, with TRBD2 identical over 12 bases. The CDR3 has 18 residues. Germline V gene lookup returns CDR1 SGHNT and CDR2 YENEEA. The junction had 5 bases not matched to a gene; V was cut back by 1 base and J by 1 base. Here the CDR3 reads CASSLGLLAGGSYNEQFF. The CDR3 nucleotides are TGTGCCAGCAGCTTAGGTCTCCTAGCGGGAGGGTCCTACAATGAGCAGTTCTTC.

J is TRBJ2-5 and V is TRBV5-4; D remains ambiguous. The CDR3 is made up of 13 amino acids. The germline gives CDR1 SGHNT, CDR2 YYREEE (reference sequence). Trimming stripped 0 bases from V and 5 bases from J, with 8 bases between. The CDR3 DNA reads TGTGCCAGCAGCTTGGGAGTCGGGGAGACCCAGTACTTC. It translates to CASSLGVGETQYF. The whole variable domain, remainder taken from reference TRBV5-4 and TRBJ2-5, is ETGVTQSPTHLIKTRGQQVTLRCSSQSGHNTVSWYQQALGQGPQFIFQYYREEENGRGNFPPRFSGLQFPNYSSELNVNALELDDSALYLCASSLGVGETQYFGPGTRLLVL.

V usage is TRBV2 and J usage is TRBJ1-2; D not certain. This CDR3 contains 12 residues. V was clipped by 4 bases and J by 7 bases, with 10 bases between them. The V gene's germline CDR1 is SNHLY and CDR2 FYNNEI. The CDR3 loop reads CASSADTVGYTF. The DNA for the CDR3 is TGTGCCAGCAGTGCTGACACGGTTGGCTACACCTTC.

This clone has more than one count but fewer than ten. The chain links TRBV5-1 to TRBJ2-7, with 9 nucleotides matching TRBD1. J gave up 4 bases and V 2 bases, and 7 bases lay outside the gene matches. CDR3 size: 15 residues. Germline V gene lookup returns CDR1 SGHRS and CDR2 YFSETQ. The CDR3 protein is CASSLQGAAVYEQYF. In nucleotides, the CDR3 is TGCGCCAGCAGCTTACAGGGGGCGGCGGTTTACGAGCAGTACTTC.

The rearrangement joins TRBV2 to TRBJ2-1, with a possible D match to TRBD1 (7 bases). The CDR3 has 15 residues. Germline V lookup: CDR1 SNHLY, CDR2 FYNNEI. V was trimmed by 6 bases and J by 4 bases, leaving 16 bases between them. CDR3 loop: CASRNEPGGYNEQFF. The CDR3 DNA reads TGTGCCAGCAGGAACGAGCCAGGGGGGTACAATGAGCAGTTCTTC.

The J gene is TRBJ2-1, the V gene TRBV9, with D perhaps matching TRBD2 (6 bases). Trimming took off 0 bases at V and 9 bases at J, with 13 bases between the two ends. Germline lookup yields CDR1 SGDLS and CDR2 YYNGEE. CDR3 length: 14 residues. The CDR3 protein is CASSVATWGVEQFF. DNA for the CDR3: TGTGCCAGCAGCGTAGCTACTTGGGGGGTTGAGCAGTTCTTC. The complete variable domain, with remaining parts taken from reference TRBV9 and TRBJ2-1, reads DSGVTQTPKHLITATGQRVTLRCSPRSGDLSVYWYQQSLDQGLQFLIQYYNGEERAKGNILERFSAQQFPDLHSELNLSSLELGDSALYFCASSVATWGVEQFFGPGTRLTVL.

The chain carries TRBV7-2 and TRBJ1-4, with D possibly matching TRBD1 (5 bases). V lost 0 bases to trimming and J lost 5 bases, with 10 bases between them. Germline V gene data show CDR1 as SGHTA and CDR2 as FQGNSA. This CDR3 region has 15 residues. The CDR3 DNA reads TGTGCCAGCAGCTTAGCAGGGGCGCCAAATGAAAAACTGTTTTTT. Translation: CASSLAGAPNEKLFF.

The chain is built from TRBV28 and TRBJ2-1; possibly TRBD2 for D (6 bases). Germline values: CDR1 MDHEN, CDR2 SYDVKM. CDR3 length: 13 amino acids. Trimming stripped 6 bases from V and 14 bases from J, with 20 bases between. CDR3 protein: CASRSPVGLAEFF. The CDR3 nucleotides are TGTGCCAGCAGGTCCCCCGTCGGGTTAGCGGAGTTCTTC.

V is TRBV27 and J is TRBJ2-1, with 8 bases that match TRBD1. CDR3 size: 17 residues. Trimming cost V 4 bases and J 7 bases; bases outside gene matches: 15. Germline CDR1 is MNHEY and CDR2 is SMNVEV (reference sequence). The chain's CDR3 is CASSSRETGVNRNEQFF. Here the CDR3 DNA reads TGTGCCAGCAGTTCGCGAGAGACAGGGGTGAATCGAAATGAGCAGTTCTTC.

The CDR3 here is CASGKGALNEKLFF. CDR3 coding DNA: TGTGCCAGCGGGAAGGGGGCACTTAATGAAAAACTGTTTTTT. The genes are TRBV6-5 and TRBJ1-4; TRBD1 agrees at 7 bases. CDR3 length equals 14 residues. The germline gives CDR1 MNHEY, CDR2 SVGAGI. V lost 8 bases to trimming and J lost 4 bases; unmatched junction nucleotides: 7.

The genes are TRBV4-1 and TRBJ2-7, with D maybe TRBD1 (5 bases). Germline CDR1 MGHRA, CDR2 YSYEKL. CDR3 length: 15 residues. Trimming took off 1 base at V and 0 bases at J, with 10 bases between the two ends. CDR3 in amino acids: CASSQGDSLSYEQYF. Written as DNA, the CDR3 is TGCGCCAGCAGCCAAGGAGACAGCCTCTCCTACGAGCAGTACTTC.

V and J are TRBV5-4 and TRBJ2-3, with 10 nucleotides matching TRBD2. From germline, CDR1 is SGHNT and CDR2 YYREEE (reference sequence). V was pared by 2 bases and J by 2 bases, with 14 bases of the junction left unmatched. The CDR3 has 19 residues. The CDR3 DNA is TGTGCCAGCAGCTTTACAGGGAGCGGGAGGGCGGGACTCACAGATACGCAGTATTTT. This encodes CASSFTGSGRAGLTDTQYF.

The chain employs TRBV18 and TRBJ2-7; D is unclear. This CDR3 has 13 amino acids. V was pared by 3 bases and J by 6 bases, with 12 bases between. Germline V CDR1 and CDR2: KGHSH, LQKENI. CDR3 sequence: CASSPQDFGEQYF. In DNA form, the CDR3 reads TGTGCCAGCTCACCCCAGGATTTCGGCGAGCAGTACTTC.

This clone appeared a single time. Here the CDR3 DNA reads TGCGCCAGCCGCCGGGCTAGCGGGAGTACGGAAGAGACCCAGTACTTC. Translated: CASRRASGSTEETQYF. V and J are TRBV4-1 and TRBJ2-5, with TRBD2 matching 10 bases. The V and J ends lost 8 bases and 3 bases, in that order; junction bases with no gene match: 12. The CDR3 is 16 residues long. Germline CDR1 and CDR2: MGHRA and YSYEKL.

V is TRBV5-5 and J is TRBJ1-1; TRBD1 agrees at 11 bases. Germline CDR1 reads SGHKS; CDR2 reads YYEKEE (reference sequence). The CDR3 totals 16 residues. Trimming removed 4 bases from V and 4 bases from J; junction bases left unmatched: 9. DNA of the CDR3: TGTGCCAGCAGCGGGGTCGGTGGGACAGGGGGCACTGAAGCTTTCTTT. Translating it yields CASSGVGGTGGTEAFF.

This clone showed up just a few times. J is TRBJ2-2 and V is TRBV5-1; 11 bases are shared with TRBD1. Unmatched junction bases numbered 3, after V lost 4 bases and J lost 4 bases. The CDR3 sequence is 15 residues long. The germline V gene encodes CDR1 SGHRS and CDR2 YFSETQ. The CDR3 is CASSPGQGVTGELFF. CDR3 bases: TGCGCCAGCAGCCCGGGACAGGGGGTCACCGGGGAGCTGTTTTTT.

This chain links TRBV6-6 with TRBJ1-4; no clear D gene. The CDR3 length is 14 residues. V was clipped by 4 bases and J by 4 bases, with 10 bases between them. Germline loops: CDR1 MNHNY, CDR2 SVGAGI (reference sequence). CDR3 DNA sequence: TGTGCCAGCAGTTTGGCAGTCTTTAATGAAAAACTGTTTTTT. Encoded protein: CASSLAVFNEKLFF.

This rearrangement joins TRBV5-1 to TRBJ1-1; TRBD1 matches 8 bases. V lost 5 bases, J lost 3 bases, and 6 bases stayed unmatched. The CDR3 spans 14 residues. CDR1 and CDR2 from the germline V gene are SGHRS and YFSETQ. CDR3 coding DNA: TGCGCCAGCAGATCAGGGGGCCGGGACACTGAAGCTTTCTTT. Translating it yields CASRSGGRDTEAFF.